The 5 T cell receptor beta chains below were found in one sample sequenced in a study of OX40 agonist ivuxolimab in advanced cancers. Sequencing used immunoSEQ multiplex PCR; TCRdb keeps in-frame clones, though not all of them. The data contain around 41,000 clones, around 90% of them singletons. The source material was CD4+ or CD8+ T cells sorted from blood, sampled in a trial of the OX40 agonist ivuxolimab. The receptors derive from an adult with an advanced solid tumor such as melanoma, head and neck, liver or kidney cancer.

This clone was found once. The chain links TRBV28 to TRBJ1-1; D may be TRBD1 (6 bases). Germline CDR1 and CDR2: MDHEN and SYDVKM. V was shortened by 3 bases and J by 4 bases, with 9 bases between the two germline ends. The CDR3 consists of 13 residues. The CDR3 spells CASSLGGGTEAFF. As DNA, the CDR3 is TGTGCCAGCAGTTTGGGGGGCGGCACTGAAGCTTTCTTT.

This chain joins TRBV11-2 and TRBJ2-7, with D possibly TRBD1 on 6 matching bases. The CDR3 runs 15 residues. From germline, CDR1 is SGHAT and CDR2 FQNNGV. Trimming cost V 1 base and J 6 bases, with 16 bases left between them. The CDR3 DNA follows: TGTGCCAGCAGCTTAGTAGGTCCAGGGACACTCGAGCAGTACTTC. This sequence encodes CASSLVGPGTLEQYF.

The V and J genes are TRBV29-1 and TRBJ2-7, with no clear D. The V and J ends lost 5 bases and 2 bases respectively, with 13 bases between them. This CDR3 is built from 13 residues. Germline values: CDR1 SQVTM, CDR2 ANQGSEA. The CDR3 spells CSVRWAGTYEQYF. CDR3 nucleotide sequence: TGCAGCGTTCGGTGGGCAGGTACCTACGAGCAGTACTTC.

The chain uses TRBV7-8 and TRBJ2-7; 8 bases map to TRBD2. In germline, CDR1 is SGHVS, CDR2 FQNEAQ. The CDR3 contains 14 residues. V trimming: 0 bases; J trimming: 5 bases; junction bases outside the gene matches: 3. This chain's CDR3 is CASSLAGGVDEQYF. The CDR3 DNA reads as TGTGCCAGCAGCTTAGCCGGGGGGGTCGACGAGCAGTACTTC. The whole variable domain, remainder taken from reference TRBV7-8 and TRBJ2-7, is GAGVSQSPRYKVAKRGQDVALRCDPISGHVSLFWYQQALGQGPEFLTYFQNEAQLDKSGLPSDRFFAERPEGSVSTLKIQRTQQEDSAVYLCASSLAGGVDEQYFGPGTRLTVT.

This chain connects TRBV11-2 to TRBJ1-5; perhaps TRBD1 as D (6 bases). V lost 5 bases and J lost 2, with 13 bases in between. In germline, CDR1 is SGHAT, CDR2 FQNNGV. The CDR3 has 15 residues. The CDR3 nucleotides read TGTGCCAGCAGCCGCGACAGGTTCGGCAATCAGCCCCAGCATTTT. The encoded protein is CASSRDRFGNQPQHF.